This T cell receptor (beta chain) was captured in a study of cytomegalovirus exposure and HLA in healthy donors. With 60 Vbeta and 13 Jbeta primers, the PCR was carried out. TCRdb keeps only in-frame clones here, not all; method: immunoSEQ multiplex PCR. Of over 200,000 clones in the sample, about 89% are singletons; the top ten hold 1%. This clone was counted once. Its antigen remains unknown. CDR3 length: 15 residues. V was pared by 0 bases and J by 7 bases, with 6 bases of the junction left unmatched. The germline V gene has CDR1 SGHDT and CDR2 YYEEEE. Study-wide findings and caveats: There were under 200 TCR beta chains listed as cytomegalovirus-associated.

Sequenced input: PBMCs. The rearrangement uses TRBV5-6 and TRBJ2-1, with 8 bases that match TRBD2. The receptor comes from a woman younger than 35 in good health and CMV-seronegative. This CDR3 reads CASSLVAGGSNEQFF. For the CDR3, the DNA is TGTGCCAGCAGCTTGGTGGCGGGAGGATCTAATGAGCAGTTCTTC.